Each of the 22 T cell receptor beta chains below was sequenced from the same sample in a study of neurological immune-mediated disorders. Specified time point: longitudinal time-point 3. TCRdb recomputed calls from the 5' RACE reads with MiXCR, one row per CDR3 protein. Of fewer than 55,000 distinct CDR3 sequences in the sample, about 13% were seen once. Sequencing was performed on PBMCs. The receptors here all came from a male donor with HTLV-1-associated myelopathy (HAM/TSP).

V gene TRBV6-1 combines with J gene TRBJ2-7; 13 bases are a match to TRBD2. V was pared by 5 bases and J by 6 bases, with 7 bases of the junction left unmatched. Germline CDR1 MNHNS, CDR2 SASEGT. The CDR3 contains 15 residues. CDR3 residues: CASSYRGLAGLEQYF. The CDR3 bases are TGTGCCAGCAGTTACCGGGGACTAGCGGGGCTCGAGCAGTACTTC.

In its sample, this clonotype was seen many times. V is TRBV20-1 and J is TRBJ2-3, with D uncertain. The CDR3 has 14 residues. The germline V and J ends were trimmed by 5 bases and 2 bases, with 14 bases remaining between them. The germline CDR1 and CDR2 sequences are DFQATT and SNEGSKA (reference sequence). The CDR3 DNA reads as TGCAGTGCTCCCGGCGCCAGATACACAGATACGCAGTATTTT. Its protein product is CSAPGARYTDTQYF.

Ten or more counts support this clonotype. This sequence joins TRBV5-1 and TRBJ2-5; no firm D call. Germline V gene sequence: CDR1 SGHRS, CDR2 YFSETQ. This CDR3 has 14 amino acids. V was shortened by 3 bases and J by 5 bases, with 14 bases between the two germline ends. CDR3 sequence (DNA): TGCGCCAGCAGCTCACCGGACCCTTTGGAGACCCAGTACTTC. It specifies CASSSPDPLETQYF.

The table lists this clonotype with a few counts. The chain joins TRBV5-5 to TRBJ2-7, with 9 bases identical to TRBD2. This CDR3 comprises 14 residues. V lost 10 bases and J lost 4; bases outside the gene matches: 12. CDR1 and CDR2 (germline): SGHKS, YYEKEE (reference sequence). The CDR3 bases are TGTGCCTCAGCCGGGGGTAGCGGGAGTTACGAGCAGTACTTC. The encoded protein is CASAGGSGSYEQYF.

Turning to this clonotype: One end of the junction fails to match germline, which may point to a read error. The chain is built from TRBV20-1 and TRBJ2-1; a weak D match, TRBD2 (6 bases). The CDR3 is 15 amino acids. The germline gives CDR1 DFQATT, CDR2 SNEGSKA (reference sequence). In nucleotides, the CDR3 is TGCAGTTCTAGACCTAGCCGGGGGACCTACAATGAGCAGTTCTTC. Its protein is CSSRPSRGTYNEQFF.

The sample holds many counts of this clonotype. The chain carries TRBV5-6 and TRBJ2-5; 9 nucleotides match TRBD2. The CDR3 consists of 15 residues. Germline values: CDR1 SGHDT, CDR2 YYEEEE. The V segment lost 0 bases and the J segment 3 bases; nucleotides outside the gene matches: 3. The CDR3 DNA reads TGTGCCAGCAGCTTGGGCGGGGGGGCAGAAGAGACCCAGTACTTC. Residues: CASSLGGGAEETQYF.

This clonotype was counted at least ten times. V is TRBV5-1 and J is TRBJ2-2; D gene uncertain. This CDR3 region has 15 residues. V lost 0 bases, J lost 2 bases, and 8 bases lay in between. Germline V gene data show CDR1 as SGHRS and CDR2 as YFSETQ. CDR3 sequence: CASSLDSPNTGELFF. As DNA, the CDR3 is TGCGCCAGCAGCTTGGACAGCCCTAACACCGGGGAGCTGTTTTTT.

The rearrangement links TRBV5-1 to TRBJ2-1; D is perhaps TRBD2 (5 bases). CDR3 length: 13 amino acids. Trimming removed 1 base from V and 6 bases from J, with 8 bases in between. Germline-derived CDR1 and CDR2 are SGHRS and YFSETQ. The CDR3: CASSLIEGNEQFF. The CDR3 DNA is TGCGCCAGCAGCTTGATAGAGGGCAATGAGCAGTTCTTC.

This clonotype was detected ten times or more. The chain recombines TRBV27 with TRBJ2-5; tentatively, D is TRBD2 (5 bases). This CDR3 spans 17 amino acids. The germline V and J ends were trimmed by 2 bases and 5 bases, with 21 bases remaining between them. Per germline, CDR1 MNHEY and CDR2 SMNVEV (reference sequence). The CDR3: CASSLTRLTGVGETQYF. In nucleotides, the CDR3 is TGTGCCAGCAGTTTAACCCGGCTAACCGGGGTAGGGGAGACCCAGTACTTC.

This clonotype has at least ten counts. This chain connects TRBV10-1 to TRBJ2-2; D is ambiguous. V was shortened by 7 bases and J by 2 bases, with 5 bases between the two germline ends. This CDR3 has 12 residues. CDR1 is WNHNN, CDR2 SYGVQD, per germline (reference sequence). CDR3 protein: CASNENTGELFF. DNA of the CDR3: TGCGCCAGCAATGAAAACACCGGGGAGCTGTTTTTT.

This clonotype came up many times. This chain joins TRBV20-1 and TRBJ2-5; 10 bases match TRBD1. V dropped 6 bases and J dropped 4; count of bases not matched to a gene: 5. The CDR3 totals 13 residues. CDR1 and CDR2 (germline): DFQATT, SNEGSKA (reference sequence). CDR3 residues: CSAPRQGAETQYF. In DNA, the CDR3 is TGCAGTGCACCCCGACAGGGGGCAGAGACCCAGTACTTC.

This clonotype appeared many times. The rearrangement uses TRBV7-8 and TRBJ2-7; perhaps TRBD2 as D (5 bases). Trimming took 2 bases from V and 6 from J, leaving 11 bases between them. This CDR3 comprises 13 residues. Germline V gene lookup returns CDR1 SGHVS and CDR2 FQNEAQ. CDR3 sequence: CASSLYGEGEQYF. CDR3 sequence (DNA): TGTGCCAGCAGCTTATACGGGGAAGGCGAGCAGTACTTC. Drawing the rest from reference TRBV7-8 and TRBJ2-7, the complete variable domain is GAGVSQSPRYKVAKRGQDVALRCDPISGHVSLFWYQQALGQGPEFLTYFQNEAQLDKSGLPSDRFFAERPEGSVSTLKIQRTQQEDSAVYLCASSLYGEGEQYFGPGTRLTVT.

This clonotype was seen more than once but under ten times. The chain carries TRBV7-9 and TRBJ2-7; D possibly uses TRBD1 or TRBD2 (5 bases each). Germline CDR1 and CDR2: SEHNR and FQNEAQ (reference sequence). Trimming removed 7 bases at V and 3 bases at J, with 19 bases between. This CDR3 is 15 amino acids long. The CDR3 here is CASIKNRDGDYEQYF. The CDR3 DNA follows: TGTGCCAGCATCAAGAACCGGGACGGAGACTACGAGCAGTACTTC.

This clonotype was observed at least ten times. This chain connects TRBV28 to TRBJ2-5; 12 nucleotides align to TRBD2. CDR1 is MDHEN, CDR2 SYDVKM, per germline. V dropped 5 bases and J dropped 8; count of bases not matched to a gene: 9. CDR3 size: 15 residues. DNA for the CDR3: TGTGCCAGCAGTCTCGGACTAGCGGGGACAATCACCCAGTACTTC. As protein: CASSLGLAGTITQYF.

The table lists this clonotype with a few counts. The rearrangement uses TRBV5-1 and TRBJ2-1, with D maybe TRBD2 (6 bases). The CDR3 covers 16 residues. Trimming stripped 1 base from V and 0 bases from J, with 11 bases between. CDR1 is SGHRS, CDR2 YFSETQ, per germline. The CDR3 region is CASSLRRGYSYNEQFF. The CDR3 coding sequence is TGCGCCAGCAGCTTGAGGCGGGGCTACTCCTACAATGAGCAGTTCTTC.

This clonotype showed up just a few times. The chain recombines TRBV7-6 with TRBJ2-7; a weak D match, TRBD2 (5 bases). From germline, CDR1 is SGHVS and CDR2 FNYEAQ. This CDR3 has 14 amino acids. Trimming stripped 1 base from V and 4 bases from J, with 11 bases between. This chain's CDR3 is CASSLVRGWYEQYF. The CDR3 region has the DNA TGTGCCAGCAGCTTAGTCCGGGGTTGGTACGAGCAGTACTTC.

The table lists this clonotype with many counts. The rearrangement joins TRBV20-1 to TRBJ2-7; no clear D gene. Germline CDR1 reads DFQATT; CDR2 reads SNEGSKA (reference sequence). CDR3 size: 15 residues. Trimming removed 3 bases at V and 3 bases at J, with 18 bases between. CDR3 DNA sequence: TGCAGTGCTAGCGTTAGAGAGGCAGGAGACTACGAGCAGTACTTC. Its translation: CSASVREAGDYEQYF.

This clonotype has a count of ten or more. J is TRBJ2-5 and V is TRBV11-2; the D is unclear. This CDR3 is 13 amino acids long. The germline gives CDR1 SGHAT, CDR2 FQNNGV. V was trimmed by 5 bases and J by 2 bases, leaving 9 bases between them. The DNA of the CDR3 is TGTGCCAGCAGCACCACAGTGCAAGAGACCCAGTACTTC. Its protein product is CASSTTVQETQYF.

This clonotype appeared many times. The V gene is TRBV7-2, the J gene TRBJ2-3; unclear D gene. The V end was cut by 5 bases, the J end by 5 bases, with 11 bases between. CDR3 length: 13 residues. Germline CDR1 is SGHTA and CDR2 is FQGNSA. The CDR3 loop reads CASSRESGDTQYF. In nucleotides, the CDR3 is TGTGCCAGCAGCCGAGAATCAGGAGATACGCAGTATTTT.

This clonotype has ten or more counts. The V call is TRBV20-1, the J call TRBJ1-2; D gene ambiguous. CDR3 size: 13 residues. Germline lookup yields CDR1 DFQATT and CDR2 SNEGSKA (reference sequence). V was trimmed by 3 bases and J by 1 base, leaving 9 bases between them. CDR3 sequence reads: CSARDQDNYGYTF. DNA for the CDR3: TGCAGTGCTAGGGACCAAGATAACTATGGCTACACCTTC.

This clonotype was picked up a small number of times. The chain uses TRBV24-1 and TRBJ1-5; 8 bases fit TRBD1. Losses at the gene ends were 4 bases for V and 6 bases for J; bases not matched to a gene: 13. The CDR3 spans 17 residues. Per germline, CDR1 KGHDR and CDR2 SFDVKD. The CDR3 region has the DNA TGTGCCACCAGTGAGTCAGGGGGCGCTGGCCCCGGTCAGCCCCAGCATTTT. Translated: CATSESGGAGPGQPQHF.

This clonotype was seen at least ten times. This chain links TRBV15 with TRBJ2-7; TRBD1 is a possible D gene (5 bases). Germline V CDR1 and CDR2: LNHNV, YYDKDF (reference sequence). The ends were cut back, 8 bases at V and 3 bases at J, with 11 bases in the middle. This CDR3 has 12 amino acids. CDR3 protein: CATQGHHYEQYF. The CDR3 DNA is TGTGCCACCCAGGGTCACCACTACGAGCAGTACTTC.